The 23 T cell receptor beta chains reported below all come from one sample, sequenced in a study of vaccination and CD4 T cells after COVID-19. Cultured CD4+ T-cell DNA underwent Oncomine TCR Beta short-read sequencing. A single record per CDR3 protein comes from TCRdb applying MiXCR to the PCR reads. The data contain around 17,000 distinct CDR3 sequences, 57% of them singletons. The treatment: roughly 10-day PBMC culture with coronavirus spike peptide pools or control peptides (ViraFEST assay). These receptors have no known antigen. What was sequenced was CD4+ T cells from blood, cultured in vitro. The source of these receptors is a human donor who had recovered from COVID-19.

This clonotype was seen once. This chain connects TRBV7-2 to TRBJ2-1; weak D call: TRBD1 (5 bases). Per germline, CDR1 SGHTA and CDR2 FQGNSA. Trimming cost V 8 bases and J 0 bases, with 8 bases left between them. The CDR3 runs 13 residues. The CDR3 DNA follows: TGTGCCAGCGGCAGGGACTCCTACAATGAGCAGTTCTTC. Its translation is CASGRDSYNEQFF. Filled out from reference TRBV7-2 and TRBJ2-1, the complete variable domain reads GAGVSQSPSNKVTEKGKDVELRCDPISGHTALYWYRQSLGQGLEFLIYFQGNSAPDKSGLPSDRFSAERTGGSVSTLTIQRTQQEDSAVYLCASGRDSYNEQFFGPGTRLTVL.

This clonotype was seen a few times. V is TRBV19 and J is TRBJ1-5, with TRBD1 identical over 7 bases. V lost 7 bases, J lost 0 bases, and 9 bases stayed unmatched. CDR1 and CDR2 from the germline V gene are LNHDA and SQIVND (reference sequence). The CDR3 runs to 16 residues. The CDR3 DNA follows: TGTGCCAGTACCGGGACAGACACTTATAGCAATCAGCCCCAGCATTTT. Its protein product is CASTGTDTYSNQPQHF.

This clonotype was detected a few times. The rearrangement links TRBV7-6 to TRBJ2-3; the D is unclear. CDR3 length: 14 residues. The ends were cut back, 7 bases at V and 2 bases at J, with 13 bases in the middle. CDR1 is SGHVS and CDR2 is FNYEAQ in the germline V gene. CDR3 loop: CASKLASFTDTQYF. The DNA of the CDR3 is TGTGCCAGCAAGTTAGCATCGTTCACAGATACGCAGTATTTT.

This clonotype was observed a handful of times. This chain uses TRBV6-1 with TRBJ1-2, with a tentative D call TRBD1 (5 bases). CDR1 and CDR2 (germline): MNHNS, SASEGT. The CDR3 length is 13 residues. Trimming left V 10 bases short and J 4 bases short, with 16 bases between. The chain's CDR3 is CATDSPGGYGYTF. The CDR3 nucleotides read TGTGCCACTGACAGCCCCGGGGGCTATGGCTACACCTTC.

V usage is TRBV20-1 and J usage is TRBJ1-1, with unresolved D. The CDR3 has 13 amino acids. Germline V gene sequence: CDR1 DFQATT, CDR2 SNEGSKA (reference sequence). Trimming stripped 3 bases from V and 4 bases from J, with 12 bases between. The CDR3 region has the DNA TGCAGTGCTAGCCTCGATGAGGCCACTGAAGCTTTCTTT. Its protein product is CSASLDEATEAFF.

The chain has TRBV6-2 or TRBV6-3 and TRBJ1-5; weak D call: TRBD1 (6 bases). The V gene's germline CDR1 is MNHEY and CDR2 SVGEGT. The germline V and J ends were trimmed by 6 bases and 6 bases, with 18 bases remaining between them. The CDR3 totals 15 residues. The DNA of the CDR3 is TGTGCCAGCAGCCCCGCTGGGGGCGCGGGTCAGCCCCAGCATTTT. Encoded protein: CASSPAGGAGQPQHF.

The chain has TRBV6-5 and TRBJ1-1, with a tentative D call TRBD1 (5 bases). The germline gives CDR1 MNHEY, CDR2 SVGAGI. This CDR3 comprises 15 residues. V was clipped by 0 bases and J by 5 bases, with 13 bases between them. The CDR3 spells CASSYSPGAWTEAFF. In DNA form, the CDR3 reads TGTGCCAGCAGTTACTCGCCCGGGGCTTGGACTGAAGCTTTCTTT.

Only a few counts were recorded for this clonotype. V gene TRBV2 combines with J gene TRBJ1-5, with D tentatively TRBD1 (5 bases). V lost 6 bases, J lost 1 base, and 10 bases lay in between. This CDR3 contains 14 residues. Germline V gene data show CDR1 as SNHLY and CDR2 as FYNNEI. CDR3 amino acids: CASRDTSSNQPQHF. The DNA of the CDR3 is TGTGCCAGCAGGGACACCAGCAGCAATCAGCCCCAGCATTTT.

The CDR3 reads CSASPSSGMDNEQFF. CDR3 sequence (DNA): TGCAGTGCTAGCCCTTCTAGCGGGATGGACAATGAGCAGTTCTTC. V usage is TRBV20-1 and J usage is TRBJ2-1; the match to TRBD2 covers 9 bases. The CDR3 runs to 15 residues. V lost 3 bases and J lost 5; bases outside the gene matches: 8. From germline, CDR1 is DFQATT and CDR2 SNEGSKA (reference sequence).

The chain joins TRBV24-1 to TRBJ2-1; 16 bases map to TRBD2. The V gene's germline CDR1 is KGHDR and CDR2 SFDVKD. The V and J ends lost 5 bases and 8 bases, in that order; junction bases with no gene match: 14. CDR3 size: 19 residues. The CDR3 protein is CATSAPPGLAGGPRDEQFF. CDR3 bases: TGTGCCACCAGTGCCCCCCCGGGACTAGCGGGAGGGCCTAGGGATGAGCAGTTCTTC.

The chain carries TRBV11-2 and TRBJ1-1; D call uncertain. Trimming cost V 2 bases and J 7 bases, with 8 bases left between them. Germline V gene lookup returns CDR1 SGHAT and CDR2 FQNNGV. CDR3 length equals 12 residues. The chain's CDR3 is CASSLNEGEAFF. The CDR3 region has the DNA TGTGCCAGCAGCTTAAATGAGGGTGAAGCTTTCTTT.

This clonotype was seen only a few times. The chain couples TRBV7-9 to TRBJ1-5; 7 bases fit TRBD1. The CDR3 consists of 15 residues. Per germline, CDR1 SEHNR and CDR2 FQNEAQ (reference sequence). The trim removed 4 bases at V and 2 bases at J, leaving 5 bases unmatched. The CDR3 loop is CASSSPGTGNQPQHF. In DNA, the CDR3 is TGTGCCAGCAGCTCGCCCGGGACAGGCAATCAGCCCCAGCATTTT.

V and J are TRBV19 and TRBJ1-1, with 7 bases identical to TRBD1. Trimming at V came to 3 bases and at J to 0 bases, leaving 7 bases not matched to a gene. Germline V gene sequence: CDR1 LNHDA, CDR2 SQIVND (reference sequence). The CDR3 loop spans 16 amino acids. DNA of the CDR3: TGTGCCAGTAGTATTGGCAGGGGGGGACTGAACACTGAAGCTTTCTTT. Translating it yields CASSIGRGGLNTEAFF.

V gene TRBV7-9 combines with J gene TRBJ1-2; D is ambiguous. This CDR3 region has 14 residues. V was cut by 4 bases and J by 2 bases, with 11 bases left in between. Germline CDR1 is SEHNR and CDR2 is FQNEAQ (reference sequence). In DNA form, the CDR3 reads TGTGCCAGCAGCTCGCTCTCCAAGAACTATGGCTACACCTTC. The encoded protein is CASSSLSKNYGYTF. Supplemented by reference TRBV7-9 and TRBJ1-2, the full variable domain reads DTGVSQNPRHKITKRGQNVTFRCDPISEHNRLYWYRQTLGQGPEFLTYFQNEAQLEKSRLLSDRFSAERPKGSFSTLEIQRTEQGDSAMYLCASSSLSKNYGYTFGSGTRLTVV.

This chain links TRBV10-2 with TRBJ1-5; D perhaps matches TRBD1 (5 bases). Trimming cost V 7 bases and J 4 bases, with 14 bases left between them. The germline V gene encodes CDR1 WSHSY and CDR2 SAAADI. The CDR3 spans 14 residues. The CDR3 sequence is CASTEGLINQPQHF. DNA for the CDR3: TGCGCCAGCACCGAGGGACTTATTAATCAGCCCCAGCATTTT.

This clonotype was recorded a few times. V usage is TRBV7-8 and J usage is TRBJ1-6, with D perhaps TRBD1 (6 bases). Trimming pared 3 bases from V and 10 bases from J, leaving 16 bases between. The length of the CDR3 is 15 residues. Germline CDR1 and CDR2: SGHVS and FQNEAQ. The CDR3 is CASSFEDRQSSPLHF. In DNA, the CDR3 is TGTGCCAGCAGCTTCGAGGACAGACAAAGCTCACCCCTCCACTTT.

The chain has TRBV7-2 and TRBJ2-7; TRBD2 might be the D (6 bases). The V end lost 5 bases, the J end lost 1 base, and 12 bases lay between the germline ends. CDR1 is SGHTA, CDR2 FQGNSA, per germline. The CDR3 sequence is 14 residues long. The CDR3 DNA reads TGTGCCAGCAGCCCCGGGACTCAATCCTACGAGCAGTACTTC. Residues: CASSPGTQSYEQYF.

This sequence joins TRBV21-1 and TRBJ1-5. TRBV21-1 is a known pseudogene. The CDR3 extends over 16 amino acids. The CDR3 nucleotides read TGTGCCAGCAGCAAGGTCAGCCCCGCTTGCAATCAGCCCCAGCATTTT. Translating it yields CASSKVSPACNQPQHF.

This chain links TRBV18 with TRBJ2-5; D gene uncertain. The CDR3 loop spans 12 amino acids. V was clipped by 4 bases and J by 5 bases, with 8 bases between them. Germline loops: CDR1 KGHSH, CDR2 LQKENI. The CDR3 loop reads CASSREEETQYF. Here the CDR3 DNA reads TGTGCCAGCTCACGCGAGGAGGAGACCCAGTACTTC. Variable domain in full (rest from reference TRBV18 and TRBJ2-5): NAGVMQNPRHLVRRRGQEARLRCSPMKGHSHVYWYRQLPEEGLKFMVYLQKENIIDESGMPKERFSAEFPKEGPSILRIQQVVRGDSAAYFCASSREEETQYFGPGTRLLVL.

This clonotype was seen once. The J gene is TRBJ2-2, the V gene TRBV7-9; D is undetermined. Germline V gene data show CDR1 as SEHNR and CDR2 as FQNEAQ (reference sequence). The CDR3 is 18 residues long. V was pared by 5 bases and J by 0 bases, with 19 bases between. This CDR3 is CASSPLTGKGSNTGELFF. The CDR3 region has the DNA TGTGCCAGCAGCCCACTTACGGGCAAGGGCTCGAACACCGGGGAGCTGTTTTTT.

As DNA, the CDR3 is TGTGCCAGCAGCTTGGGGGGCGTCTATAATTCACCCCTCCACTTT. Protein product: CASSLGGVYNSPLHF. The chain employs TRBV5-4 and TRBJ1-6; TRBD1 might be the D (5 bases). Germline CDR1 and CDR2: SGHNT and YYREEE (reference sequence). The CDR3 loop spans 15 amino acids. Trimming took off 0 bases at V and 3 bases at J, with 7 bases between the two ends.

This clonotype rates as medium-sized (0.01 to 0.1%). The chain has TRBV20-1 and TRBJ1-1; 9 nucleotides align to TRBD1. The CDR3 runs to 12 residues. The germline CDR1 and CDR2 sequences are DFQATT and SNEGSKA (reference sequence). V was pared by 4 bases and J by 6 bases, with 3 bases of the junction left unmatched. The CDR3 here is CSATRDRAEAFF. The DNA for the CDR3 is TGCAGTGCTACCCGGGACAGGGCTGAAGCTTTCTTT.

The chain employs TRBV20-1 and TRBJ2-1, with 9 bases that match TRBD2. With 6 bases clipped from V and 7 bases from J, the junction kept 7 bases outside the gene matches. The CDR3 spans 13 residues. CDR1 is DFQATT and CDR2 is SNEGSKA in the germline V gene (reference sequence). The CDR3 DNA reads TGCAGTGCCCCTGGACTAGCGAAGAATGAGCAGTTCTTC. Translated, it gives CSAPGLAKNEQFF.